This is a list of T cell receptor beta chains from one sample in a study of blood T cell repertoires in COVID-19. Data came from immunoSEQ multiplex PCR; TCRdb stores just in-frame clones and leaves some out. The table records roughly 200,000 clones, about four fifths of them present only once. Sequenced material: peripheral blood. Receptors originate from a woman in her 40s with COVID-19, enrolled during active disease. CDR3s include the opening cysteine and the closing phenylalanine or tryptophan. A D gene is named only where the DNA matches it firmly. Size is omitted from some rows. Given values are once, few, many or a class for expanded clones.

j_call: TRBJ1-1; d_call: TRBD1; clone_size: -; v_call: TRBV30; cdr3_aa: CAWSVRRAGGTEAFF; cdr3_nt: TGTGCCTGGAGTGTACGTCGGGCAGGGGGGACTGAAGCTTTCTTT
j_call: TRBJ2-3; d_call: -; clone_size: -; v_call: TRBV6-6; cdr3_aa: CASSPTTDTQYF; cdr3_nt: TGTGCCAGCAGTCCTACCACAGATACGCAGTATTTT
j_call: TRBJ2-1; d_call: TRBD2; clone_size: -; v_call: TRBV19; cdr3_aa: CATLAGPRWNEQFF; cdr3_nt: TGTGCCACTTTAGCGGGGCCTCGGTGGAATGAGCAGTTCTTC
j_call: TRBJ2-5; d_call: TRBD1; clone_size: once; v_call: TRBV5-4; cdr3_aa: CATGTGDKETQYF; cdr3_nt: TGTGCCACCGGGACAGGTGATAAGGAGACCCAGTACTTC
j_call: TRBJ2-1; d_call: TRBD2; clone_size: -; v_call: TRBV5-1; cdr3_aa: CASKQLAGDDGEQFF; cdr3_nt: TGCGCCAGCAAGCAGTTAGCGGGGGATGACGGTGAGCAGTTCTTC
j_call: TRBJ2-3; d_call: -; clone_size: -; v_call: TRBV6-5; cdr3_aa: CASSFRGATDTQYF; cdr3_nt: TGTGCCAGCAGTTTTCGAGGAGCAACAGATACGCAGTATTTT
j_call: TRBJ2-5; d_call: TRBD2; clone_size: -; v_call: TRBV7-9; cdr3_aa: CASNPPGREETQYF; cdr3_nt: TGTGCCAGCAACCCTCCCGGGAGGGAGGAGACCCAGTACTTC
j_call: TRBJ2-5; d_call: TRBD2; clone_size: -; v_call: TRBV29-1; cdr3_aa: CSAHRGGQETQYF; cdr3_nt: TGCAGCGCCCACCGGGGGGGCCAAGAGACCCAGTACTTC
j_call: TRBJ2-2; d_call: TRBD1; clone_size: -; v_call: TRBV4-3; cdr3_aa: CASSQDPPGQVNTGELFF; cdr3_nt: TGCGCCAGCAGCCAAGATCCCCCGGGACAGGTGAACACCGGGGAGCTGTTTTTT
j_call: TRBJ2-7; d_call: -; clone_size: -; v_call: TRBV7-9; cdr3_aa: CASSSNPVNEGVYEQYF; cdr3_nt: TGTGCCAGCAGCTCCAACCCCGTAAATGAGGGGGTCTACGAGCAGTACTTC
j_call: TRBJ1-4; d_call: -; clone_size: once; v_call: TRBV30; cdr3_aa: CAWSWGQGEKLFF; cdr3_nt: TGTGCCTGGAGTTGGGGGCAGGGCGAAAAACTGTTTTTT